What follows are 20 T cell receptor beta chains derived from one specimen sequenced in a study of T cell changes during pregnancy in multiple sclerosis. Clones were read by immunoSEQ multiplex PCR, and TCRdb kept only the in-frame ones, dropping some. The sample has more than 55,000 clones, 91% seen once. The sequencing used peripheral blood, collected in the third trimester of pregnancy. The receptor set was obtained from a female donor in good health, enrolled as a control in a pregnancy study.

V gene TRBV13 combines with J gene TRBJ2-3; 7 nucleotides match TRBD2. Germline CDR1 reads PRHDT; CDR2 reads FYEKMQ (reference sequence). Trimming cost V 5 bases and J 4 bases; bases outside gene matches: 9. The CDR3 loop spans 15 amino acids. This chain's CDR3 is CASSPQRDEPDTQYF. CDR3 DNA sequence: TGTGCCAGCAGCCCTCAGCGGGATGAACCAGATACGCAGTATTTT.

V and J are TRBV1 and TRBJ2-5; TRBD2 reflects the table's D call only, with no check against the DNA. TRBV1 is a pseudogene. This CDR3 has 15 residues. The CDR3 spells CTSSLEGLYQETQYF. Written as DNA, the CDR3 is TGCACCAGCAGCCTGGAGGGACTGTACCAAGAGACCCAGTACTTC.

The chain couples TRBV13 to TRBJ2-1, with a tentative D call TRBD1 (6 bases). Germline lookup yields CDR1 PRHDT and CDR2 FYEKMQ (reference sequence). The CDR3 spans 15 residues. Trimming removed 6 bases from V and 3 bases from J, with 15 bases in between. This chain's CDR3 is CASRPGTHNYNEQFF. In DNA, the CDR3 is TGTGCCAGCAGGCCGGGGACACATAACTACAATGAGCAGTTCTTC.

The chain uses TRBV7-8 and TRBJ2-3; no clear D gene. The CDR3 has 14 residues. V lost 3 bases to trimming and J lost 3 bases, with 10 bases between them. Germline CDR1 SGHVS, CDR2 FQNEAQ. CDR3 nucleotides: TGTGCCAGCAGCTTCGGAAGCGAGACAGATACGCAGTATTTT. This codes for CASSFGSETDTQYF.

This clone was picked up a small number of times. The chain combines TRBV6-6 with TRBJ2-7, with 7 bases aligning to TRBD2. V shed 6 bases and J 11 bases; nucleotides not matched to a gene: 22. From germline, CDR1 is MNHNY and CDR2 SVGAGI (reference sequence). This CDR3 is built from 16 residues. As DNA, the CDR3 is TGTGCCAGCAGCCCGGGTGGCGGCGGGAGACATCGCGGGGAGTACTTC. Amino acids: CASSPGGGGRHRGEYF.

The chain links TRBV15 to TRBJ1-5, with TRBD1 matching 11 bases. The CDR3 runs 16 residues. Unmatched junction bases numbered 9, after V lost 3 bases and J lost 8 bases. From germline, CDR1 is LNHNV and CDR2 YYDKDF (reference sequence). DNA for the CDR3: TGTGCCACCAGCAGGGGAGGACAGGGGGCTGTAAAGCCCCAGCATTTT. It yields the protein CATSRGGQGAVKPQHF.

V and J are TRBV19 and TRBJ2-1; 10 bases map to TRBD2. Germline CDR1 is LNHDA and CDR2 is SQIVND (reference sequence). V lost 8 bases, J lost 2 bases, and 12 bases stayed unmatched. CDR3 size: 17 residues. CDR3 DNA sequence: TGTGCCAGTGCAAGCTCCCTCCTAGCGGGGGCCTACAATGAGCAGTTCTTC. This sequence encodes CASASSLLAGAYNEQFF.

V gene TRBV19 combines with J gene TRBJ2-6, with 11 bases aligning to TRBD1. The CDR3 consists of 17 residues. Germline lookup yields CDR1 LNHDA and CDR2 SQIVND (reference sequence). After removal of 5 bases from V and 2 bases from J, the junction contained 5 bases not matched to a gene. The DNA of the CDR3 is TGTGCCAGTAGTGCCCGGGACAGGGGGGCTGGGGCCAACGTCCTGACTTTC. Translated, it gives CASSARDRGAGANVLTF. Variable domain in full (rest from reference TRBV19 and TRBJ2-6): DGGITQSPKYLFRKEGQNVTLSCEQNLNHDAMYWYRQDPGQGLRLIYYSQIVNDFQKGDIAEGYSVSREKKESFPLTVTSAQKNPTAFYLCASSARDRGAGANVLTFGAGSRLTVL.

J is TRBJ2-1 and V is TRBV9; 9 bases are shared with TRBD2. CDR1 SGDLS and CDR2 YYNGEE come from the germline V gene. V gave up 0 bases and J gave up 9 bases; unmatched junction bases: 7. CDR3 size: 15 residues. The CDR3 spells CASSVGGGGAGEQFF. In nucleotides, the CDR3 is TGTGCCAGCAGCGTAGGAGGCGGGGGGGCCGGTGAGCAGTTCTTC.

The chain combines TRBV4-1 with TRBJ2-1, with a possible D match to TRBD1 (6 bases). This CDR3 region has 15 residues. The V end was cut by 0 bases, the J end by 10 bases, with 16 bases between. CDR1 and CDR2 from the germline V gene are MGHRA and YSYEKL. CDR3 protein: CASSQDQGSVREQFF. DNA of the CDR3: TGCGCCAGCAGCCAAGATCAGGGGAGCGTTCGGGAGCAGTTCTTC.

CDR3 coding DNA: TGTGCCAGCAGTTTTCGAGGGCTGTCAGAGACCCAGTACTTC. This translates into CASSFRGLSETQYF. V usage is TRBV27 and J usage is TRBJ2-5; possible D gene TRBD2, 5 bases. V lost 3 bases and J lost 4, with 12 bases in between. The CDR3 totals 14 residues. From germline, CDR1 is MNHEY and CDR2 SMNVEV (reference sequence).

The CDR3 DNA sequence: TGTGCCAGCAGTTACCGGCGAGGGCCCCAAGAGACCCAGTACTTC. Translation: CASSYRRGPQETQYF. V and J are TRBV6-5 and TRBJ2-5, with a weak D call TRBD2 (5 bases). This CDR3 is built from 15 residues. V was trimmed by 2 bases and J by 1 base, leaving 11 bases between them. The germline V gene has CDR1 MNHEY and CDR2 SVGAGI.

CDR3 nucleotides: TGCGCCAGCAGCTTGGTCCAGACTTTTAGCACAGATACGCAGTATTTT. As protein: CASSLVQTFSTDTQYF. V and J are TRBV5-1 and TRBJ2-3; D is unclear. CDR3 length: 16 amino acids. Trimming stripped 0 bases from V and 0 bases from J, with 11 bases between. Looked up from germline, CDR1 is SGHRS and CDR2 is YFSETQ.

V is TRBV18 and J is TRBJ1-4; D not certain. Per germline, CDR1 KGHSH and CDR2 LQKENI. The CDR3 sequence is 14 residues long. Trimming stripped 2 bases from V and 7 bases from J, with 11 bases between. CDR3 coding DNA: TGTGCCAGCTCACCAAGGGTGGAGGGTGAAAAACTGTTTTTT. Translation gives CASSPRVEGEKLFF. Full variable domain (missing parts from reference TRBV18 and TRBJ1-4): NAGVMQNPRHLVRRRGQEARLRCSPMKGHSHVYWYRQLPEEGLKFMVYLQKENIIDESGMPKERFSAEFPKEGPSILRIQQVVRGDSAAYFCASSPRVEGEKLFFGSGTQLSVL.

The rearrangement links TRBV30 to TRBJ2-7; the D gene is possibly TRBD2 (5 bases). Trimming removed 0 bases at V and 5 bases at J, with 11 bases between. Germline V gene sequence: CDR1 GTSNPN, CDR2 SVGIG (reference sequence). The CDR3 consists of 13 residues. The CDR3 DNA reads TGTGCCTGGAGTGTACGGCGGGCAAACGAGCAGTACTTC. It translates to CAWSVRRANEQYF.

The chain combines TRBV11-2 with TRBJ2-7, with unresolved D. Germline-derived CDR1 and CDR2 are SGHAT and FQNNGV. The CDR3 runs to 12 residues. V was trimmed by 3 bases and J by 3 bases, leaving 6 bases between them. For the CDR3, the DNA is TGTGCCAGCAGCTTGATCGGCTACGAGCAGTACTTC. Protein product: CASSLIGYEQYF.

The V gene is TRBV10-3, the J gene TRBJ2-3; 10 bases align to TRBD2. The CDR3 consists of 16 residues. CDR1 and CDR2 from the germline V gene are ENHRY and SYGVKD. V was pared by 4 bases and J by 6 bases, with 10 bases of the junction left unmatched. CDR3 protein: CAISGTSGPAVDTQYF. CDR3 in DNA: TGTGCCATCAGTGGGACTAGCGGCCCGGCCGTGGATACGCAGTATTTT.

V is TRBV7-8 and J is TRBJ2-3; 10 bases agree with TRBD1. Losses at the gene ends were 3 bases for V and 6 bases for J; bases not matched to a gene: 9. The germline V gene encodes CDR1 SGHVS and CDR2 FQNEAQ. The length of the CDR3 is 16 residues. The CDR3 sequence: CASSFGWTGGTDTQYF. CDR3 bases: TGTGCCAGCAGCTTCGGGTGGACAGGGGGTACTGATACGCAGTATTTT.

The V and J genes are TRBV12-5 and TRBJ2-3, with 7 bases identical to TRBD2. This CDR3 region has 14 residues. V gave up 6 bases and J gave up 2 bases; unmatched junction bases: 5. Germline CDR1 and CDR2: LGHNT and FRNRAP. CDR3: CASGFSGATDTQYF. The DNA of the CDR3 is TGTGCTAGTGGCTTCAGCGGGGCCACAGATACGCAGTATTTT.

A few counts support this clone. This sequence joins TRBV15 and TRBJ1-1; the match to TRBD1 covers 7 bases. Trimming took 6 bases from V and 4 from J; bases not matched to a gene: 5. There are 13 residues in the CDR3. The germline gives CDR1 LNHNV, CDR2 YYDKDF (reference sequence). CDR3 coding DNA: TGTGCCACCAGAGAGACAGGGAGCACTGAAGCTTTCTTT. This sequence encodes CATRETGSTEAFF.